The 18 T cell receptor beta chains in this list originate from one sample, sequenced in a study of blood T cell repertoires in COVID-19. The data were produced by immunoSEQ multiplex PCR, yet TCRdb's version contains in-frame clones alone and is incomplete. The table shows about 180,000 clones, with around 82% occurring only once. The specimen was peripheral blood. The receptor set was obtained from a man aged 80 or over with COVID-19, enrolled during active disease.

The CDR3 loop reads CASSGQARGGYTF. The DNA of the CDR3 is TGTGCCAGCAGCGGGCAAGCTCGGGGTGGCTACACCTTC. The chain employs TRBV2 and TRBJ1-2; D is unresolved. This CDR3 is built from 13 residues. Germline V gives CDR1 SNHLY, CDR2 FYNNEI. The V end was cut by 6 bases, the J end by 7 bases, with 15 bases between.

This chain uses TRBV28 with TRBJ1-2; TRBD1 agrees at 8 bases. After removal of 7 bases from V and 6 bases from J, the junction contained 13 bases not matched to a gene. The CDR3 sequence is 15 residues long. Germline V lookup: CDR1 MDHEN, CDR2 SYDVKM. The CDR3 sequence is CASTQLRGQADGYTF. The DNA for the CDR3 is TGTGCCAGCACCCAACTCAGGGGACAGGCGGATGGCTACACCTTC.

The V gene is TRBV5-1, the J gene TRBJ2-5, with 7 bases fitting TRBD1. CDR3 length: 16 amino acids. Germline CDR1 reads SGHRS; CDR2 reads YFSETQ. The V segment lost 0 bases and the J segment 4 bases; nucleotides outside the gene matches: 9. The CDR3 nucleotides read TGCGCCAGCAGCTTGGCCTCGACAGGGTTAGGAGAGACCCAGTACTTC. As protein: CASSLASTGLGETQYF. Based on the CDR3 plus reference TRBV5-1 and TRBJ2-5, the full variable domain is KAGVTQTPRYLIKTRGQQVTLSCSPISGHRSVSWYQQTPGQGLQFLFEYFSETQRNKGNFPGRFSGRQFSNSRSEMNVSTLELGDSALYLCASSLASTGLGETQYFGPGTRLLVL.

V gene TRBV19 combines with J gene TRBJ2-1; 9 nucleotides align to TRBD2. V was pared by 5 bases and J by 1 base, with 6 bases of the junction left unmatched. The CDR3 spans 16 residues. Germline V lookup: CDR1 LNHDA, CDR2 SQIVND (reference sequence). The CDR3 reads CASSPLAGGSYNEQFF. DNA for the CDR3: TGTGCCAGTAGTCCGCTTGCGGGGGGGTCCTACAATGAGCAGTTCTTC.

Here the CDR3 DNA reads TGTGCCAGCAGCCCGGACAACTCGCTGGGCTATGGCTACACCTTC. Translation gives CASSPDNSLGYGYTF. This sequence joins TRBV5-4 and TRBJ1-2; possibly TRBD1 for D (5 bases). The germline gives CDR1 SGHNT, CDR2 YYREEE (reference sequence). V gave up 4 bases and J gave up 4 bases, with 17 bases separating them. The CDR3 extends over 15 amino acids.

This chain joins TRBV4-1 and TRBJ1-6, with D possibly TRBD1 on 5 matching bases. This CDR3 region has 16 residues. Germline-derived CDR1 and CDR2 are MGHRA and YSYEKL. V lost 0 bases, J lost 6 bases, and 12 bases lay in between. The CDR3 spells CASSQDVRQGNSPLHF. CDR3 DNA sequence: TGCGCCAGCAGCCAAGACGTGAGGCAGGGTAATTCACCCCTCCACTTT.

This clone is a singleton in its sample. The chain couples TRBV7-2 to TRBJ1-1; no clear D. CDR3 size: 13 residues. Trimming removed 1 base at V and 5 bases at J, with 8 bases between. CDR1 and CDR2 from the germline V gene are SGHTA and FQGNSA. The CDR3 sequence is CASSLEARTEAFF. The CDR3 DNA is TGTGCCAGCAGCTTAGAAGCGAGGACTGAAGCTTTCTTT.

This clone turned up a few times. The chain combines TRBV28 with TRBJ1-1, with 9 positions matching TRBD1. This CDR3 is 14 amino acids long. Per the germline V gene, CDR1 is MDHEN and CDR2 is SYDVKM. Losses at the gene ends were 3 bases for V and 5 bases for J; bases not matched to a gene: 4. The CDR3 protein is CASSLRQGGTEAFF. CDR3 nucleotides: TGTGCCAGCAGTTTGAGACAGGGGGGGACTGAAGCTTTCTTT.

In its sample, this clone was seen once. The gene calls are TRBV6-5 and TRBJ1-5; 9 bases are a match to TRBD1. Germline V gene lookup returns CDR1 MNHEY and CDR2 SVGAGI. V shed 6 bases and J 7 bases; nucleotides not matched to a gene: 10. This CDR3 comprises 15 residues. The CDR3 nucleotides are TGTGCCAGCAGCTCAGGACAGGGGCCAGGACAGCCCCAGCATTTT. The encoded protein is CASSSGQGPGQPQHF.

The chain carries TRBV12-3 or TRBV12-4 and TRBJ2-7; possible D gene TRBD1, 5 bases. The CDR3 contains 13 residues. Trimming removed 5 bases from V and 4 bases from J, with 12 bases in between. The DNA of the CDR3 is TGTGCCAGCAGTCCTCAGGGCGGTTACGAGCAGTACTTC. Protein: CASSPQGGYEQYF.

This CDR3 is CASSYGGAHSYEQYF. The CDR3 bases are TGTGCCAGCAGTTACGGAGGGGCCCACTCCTACGAGCAGTACTTC. The chain uses TRBV6-2 or TRBV6-3 and TRBJ2-7; maybe TRBD2 (6 bases). Germline assignment: CDR1 MNHEY and CDR2 SVGEGT. The CDR3 extends over 15 amino acids. V was clipped by 2 bases and J by 0 bases, with 11 bases between them.

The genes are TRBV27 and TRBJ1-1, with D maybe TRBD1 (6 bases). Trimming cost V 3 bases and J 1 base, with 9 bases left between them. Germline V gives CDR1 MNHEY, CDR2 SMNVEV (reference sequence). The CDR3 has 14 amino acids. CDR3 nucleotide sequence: TGTGCCAGCAGTTTGGCAGGGGAGAACACTGAAGCTTTCTTT. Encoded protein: CASSLAGENTEAFF.

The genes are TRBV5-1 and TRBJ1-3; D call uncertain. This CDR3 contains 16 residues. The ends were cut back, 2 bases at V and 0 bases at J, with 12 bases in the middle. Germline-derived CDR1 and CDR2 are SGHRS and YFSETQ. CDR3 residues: CASSFYTGSSGNTIYF. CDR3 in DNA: TGCGCCAGCAGCTTCTACACGGGGAGCTCTGGAAACACCATATATTTT.

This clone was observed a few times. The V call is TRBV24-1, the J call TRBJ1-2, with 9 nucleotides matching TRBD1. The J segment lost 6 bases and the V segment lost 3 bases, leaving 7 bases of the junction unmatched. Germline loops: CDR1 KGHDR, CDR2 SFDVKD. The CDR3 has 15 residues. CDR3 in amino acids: CATSDPGQGDDGYTF. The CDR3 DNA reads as TGTGCCACCAGTGATCCGGGACAGGGTGATGATGGCTACACCTTC.

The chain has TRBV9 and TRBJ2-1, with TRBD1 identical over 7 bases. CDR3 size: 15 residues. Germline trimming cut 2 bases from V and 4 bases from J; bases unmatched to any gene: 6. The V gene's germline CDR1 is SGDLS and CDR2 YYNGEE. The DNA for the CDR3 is TGTGCCAGCAGCGTCGAGGGGGCCAGGTACAATGAGCAGTTCTTC. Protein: CASSVEGARYNEQFF.

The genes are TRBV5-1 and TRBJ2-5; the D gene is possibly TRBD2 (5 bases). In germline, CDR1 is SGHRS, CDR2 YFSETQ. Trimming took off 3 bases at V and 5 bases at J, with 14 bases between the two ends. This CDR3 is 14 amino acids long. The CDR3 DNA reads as TGCGCCAGCAGCTCCGAGGGTGGGCCCGAGACCCAGTACTTC. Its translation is CASSSEGGPETQYF.

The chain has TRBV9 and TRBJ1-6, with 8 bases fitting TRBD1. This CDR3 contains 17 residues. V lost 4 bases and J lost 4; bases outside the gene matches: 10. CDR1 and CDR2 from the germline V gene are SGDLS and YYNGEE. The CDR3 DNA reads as TGTGCCAGCAGCAACCCCTCGGACAGGGCTTATAATTCACCCCTCCACTTT. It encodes CASSNPSDRAYNSPLHF.

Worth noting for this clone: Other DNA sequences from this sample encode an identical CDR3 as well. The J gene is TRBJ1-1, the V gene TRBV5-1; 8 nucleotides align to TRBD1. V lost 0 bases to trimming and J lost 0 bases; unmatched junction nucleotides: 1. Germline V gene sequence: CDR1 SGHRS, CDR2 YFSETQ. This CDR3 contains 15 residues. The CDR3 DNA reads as TGCGCCAGCAGCTTGGGGACAGGGATGAACACTGAAGCTTTCTTT. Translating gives CASSLGTGMNTEAFF.